Shown below are 20 T cell receptor beta chains from a single sample sequenced in a study of cytomegalovirus exposure and HLA in healthy donors. Researchers ran the PCR with 60 Vbeta and 13 Jbeta primers. This table comes from immunoSEQ multiplex PCR, and its TCRdb copy is limited to in-frame clones, with some not included. The sample lists 150,000 to 180,000 clones, approximately 80% occurring once. Sequencing used PBMCs. The receptors were gathered from a man aged 25-45 years in good health and CMV-seropositive.

This sequence joins TRBV6-5 and TRBJ2-1; tentatively, D is TRBD2 (6 bases). Trimming took off 5 bases at V and 8 bases at J, with 13 bases between the two ends. There are 13 residues in the CDR3. The V gene's germline CDR1 is MNHEY and CDR2 SVGAGI. The DNA of the CDR3 is TGTGCCAGCAGTAGTAGCTGGAGGGATGAGCAGTTCTTC. It specifies CASSSSWRDEQFF.

The chain combines TRBV10-3 with TRBJ2-7; D gene ambiguous. With 8 bases removed from V and 3 bases from J, the gap between germline ends came to 11 bases. The germline gives CDR1 ENHRY, CDR2 SYGVKD. The CDR3 has 12 residues. Here the CDR3 reads CAISPSRYEQYF. The CDR3 nucleotides are TGTGCCATCTCCCCCAGTCGCTACGAGCAGTACTTC.

This chain links TRBV5-6 with TRBJ1-2; possibly TRBD1 for D (6 bases). V was pared by 2 bases and J by 8 bases, with 16 bases between. Germline V gene lookup returns CDR1 SGHDT and CDR2 YYEEEE. The length of the CDR3 is 14 residues. The DNA of the CDR3 is TGTGCCAGCAGCTTAACAGGGCCCTCCGGGGGCTACACCTTC. This encodes CASSLTGPSGGYTF. Together with reference TRBV5-6 and TRBJ1-2, the CDR3 gives the full variable domain: DAGVTQSPTHLIKTRGQQVTLRCSPKSGHDTVSWYQQALGQGPQFIFQYYEEEERQRGNFPDRFSGHQFPNYSSELNVNALLLGDSALYLCASSLTGPSGGYTFGSGTRLTVV.

This chain connects TRBV6-1 to TRBJ2-5; TRBD2 agrees at 7 bases. V shed 4 bases and J 11 bases; nucleotides not matched to a gene: 13. The length of the CDR3 is 14 residues. CDR1 is MNHNS and CDR2 is SASEGT in the germline V gene. CDR3 nucleotides: TGTGCCAGCAGTGTGGGAGAGACTAGCCCATCACAGTACTTC. Its protein is CASSVGETSPSQYF.

This chain links TRBV19 with TRBJ2-2, with TRBD2 matching over 12 bases. J lost 4 bases, V lost 5 bases, and 8 bases had no gene match. CDR3 length: 17 amino acids. Germline V gives CDR1 LNHDA, CDR2 SQIVND (reference sequence). CDR3 in amino acids: CASSELAGGPSTGELFF. CDR3 coding DNA: TGTGCCAGTAGTGAACTAGCGGGAGGCCCCTCCACCGGGGAGCTGTTTTTT. Supplemented by reference TRBV19 and TRBJ2-2, the full variable domain reads DGGITQSPKYLFRKEGQNVTLSCEQNLNHDAMYWYRQDPGQGLRLIYYSQIVNDFQKGDIAEGYSVSREKKESFPLTVTSAQKNPTAFYLCASSELAGGPSTGELFFGEGSRLTVL.

The chain links TRBV30 to TRBJ2-7; possible D gene TRBD1, 6 bases. V gave up 4 bases and J gave up 1 base, with 17 bases separating them. The CDR3 is 15 amino acids. CDR1 and CDR2 (germline): GTSNPN, SVGIG (reference sequence). The chain's CDR3 is CAWKKTTDSSYEQYF. The CDR3 DNA follows: TGTGCCTGGAAGAAAACCACGGACAGTTCCTACGAGCAGTACTTC.

The chain combines TRBV29-1 with TRBJ1-1; no clear D. Germline V gene data show CDR1 as SQVTM and CDR2 as ANQGSEA. V gave up 4 bases and J gave up 0 bases, with 9 bases separating them. The CDR3 is made up of 13 amino acids. The CDR3 sequence is CSVAYSMNTEAFF. DNA of the CDR3: TGCAGCGTTGCCTACAGCATGAACACTGAAGCTTTCTTT.

The chain links TRBV2 to TRBJ2-7, with a possible D match to TRBD1 (8 bases). CDR1 SNHLY and CDR2 FYNNEI come from the germline V gene. This CDR3 is 13 amino acids long. V gave up 8 bases and J gave up 7 bases, with 18 bases separating them. The CDR3 sequence: CASLGQGGREQYF. The CDR3 DNA reads TGTGCCAGCCTCGGACAGGGAGGGAGGGAGCAGTACTTC.

V gene TRBV4-1 combines with J gene TRBJ2-7; the match to TRBD2 covers 8 bases. J gave up 5 bases and V 4 bases, and 10 bases lay outside the gene matches. Germline V lookup: CDR1 MGHRA, CDR2 YSYEKL. CDR3 size: 15 residues. The CDR3, as DNA: TGCGCCAGCAGCCGCACAACCGGGACTAGTGACGAGCAGTACTTC. It is translated as CASSRTTGTSDEQYF.

The rearrangement links TRBV7-8 to TRBJ2-5; 14 bases agree with TRBD2. The CDR3 is 13 amino acids. The V gene's germline CDR1 is SGHVS and CDR2 FQNEAQ. Trimming took 5 bases from V and 13 from J; bases not matched to a gene: 6. The CDR3 DNA follows: TGTGCCAGCAGCCCTGGGACTAGCGGGAGACGGTACTTC. It translates to CASSPGTSGRRYF.

The genes are TRBV11-3 and TRBJ1-1; the match to TRBD1 covers 7 bases. The CDR3 is 13 residues long. Germline V gene data show CDR1 as SGHNT and CDR2 as YENEEA. Unmatched junction bases numbered 6, after V lost 3 bases and J lost 8 bases. CDR3 amino acids: CASSFDRASEAFF. The DNA for the CDR3 is TGTGCCAGCAGCTTCGACAGGGCGTCAGAAGCTTTCTTT.

The chain links TRBV12-5 to TRBJ1-5; 8 nucleotides match TRBD1. Germline-derived CDR1 and CDR2 are LGHNT and FRNRAP. The CDR3 is made up of 16 amino acids. The junction had 15 bases not matched to a gene; V was cut back by 9 bases and J by 5 bases. CDR3 bases: TGTGCTAGCGGAACCGAATCAGGGGGCTTTCATCAGCCCCAGCATTTT. Translating it yields CASGTESGGFHQPQHF.

The chain employs TRBV18 and TRBJ1-4; D gene unclear. V was pared by 3 bases and J by 2 bases, with 10 bases between. Germline CDR1 and CDR2: KGHSH and LQKENI. The CDR3 contains 15 residues. CDR3 amino acids: CASSPTPGTNEKLFF. CDR3 nucleotides: TGTGCCAGCTCACCGACCCCGGGGACTAATGAAAAACTGTTTTTT.

This chain uses TRBV7-2 with TRBJ2-3; perhaps TRBD2 as D (6 bases). This CDR3 spans 15 amino acids. V dropped 5 bases and J dropped 2 bases, with 14 bases sitting between them. CDR1 SGHTA and CDR2 FQGNSA come from the germline V gene. The CDR3 region has the DNA TGTGCCAGCAGCCGGGCCGGGACTTACACAGATACGCAGTATTTT. Protein: CASSRAGTYTDTQYF.

V usage is TRBV7-9 and J usage is TRBJ2-2, with 8 nucleotides matching TRBD2. Per germline, CDR1 SEHNR and CDR2 FQNEAQ (reference sequence). The trim removed 10 bases at V and 5 bases at J, leaving 15 bases unmatched. This CDR3 is built from 16 residues. CDR3 region: CAIPSLAGPRTGELFF. The CDR3 nucleotides are TGTGCCATCCCCTCCTTAGCGGGACCGCGGACCGGGGAGCTGTTTTTT.

V and J are TRBV11-1 and TRBJ2-7; D unresolved. Germline V gene lookup returns CDR1 SGHAT and CDR2 FQDESV (reference sequence). The CDR3 length is 16 residues. The V end was cut by 5 bases, the J end by 0 bases, with 17 bases between. CDR3 loop: CASSPIVTRYSYEQYF. In nucleotides, the CDR3 is TGTGCCAGCAGCCCCATAGTGACGAGGTACTCCTACGAGCAGTACTTC.

The chain carries TRBV28 and TRBJ2-2; tentatively, D is TRBD2 (6 bases). CDR3 length: 13 amino acids. Germline CDR1 is MDHEN and CDR2 is SYDVKM. Trimming pared 3 bases from V and 6 bases from J, leaving 8 bases between. For the CDR3, the DNA is TGTGCCAGCAGTTTTAGCGGAGCCGGGGAGCTGTTTTTT. Translation: CASSFSGAGELFF.

CDR3 DNA sequence: TGCGCCAGCAGCCAAGCTTCAGCGCCCAACGAGCAGTACTTC. This translates into CASSQASAPNEQYF. The rearrangement joins TRBV4-1 to TRBJ2-7; D remains unclear. This CDR3 is built from 14 residues. Germline-derived CDR1 and CDR2 are MGHRA and YSYEKL. Trimming shortened V by 1 base and J by 5 bases, and 12 bases separated the two germline ends.

This chain connects TRBV6-6 to TRBJ2-7; TRBD1 agrees at 10 bases. The length of the CDR3 is 16 residues. The germline V gene has CDR1 MNHNY and CDR2 SVGAGI (reference sequence). After removal of 4 bases from V and 12 bases from J, the junction contained 18 bases not matched to a gene. CDR3: CASSSPRGTGVCDAYF. CDR3 in DNA: TGTGCCAGCAGTTCGCCCCGAGGGACAGGGGTATGCGACGCGTACTTC.

The DNA for the CDR3 is TGTGCCAGCAGTTTTGGAGGGGGCACAGATACGCAGTATTTT. It translates to CASSFGGGTDTQYF. The chain employs TRBV28 and TRBJ2-3, with D maybe TRBD2 (6 bases). Trimming cost V 3 bases and J 1 base, with 8 bases left between them. The length of the CDR3 is 14 residues. Germline V gene lookup returns CDR1 MDHEN and CDR2 SYDVKM. Filled out from reference TRBV28 and TRBJ2-3, the complete variable domain reads DVKVTQSSRYLVKRTGEKVFLECVQDMDHENMFWYRQDPGLGLRLIYFSYDVKMKEKGDIPEGYSVSREKKERFSLILESASTNQTSMYLCASSFGGGTDTQYFGPGTRLTVL.